These 24 T cell receptor beta chains share one sample of origin, sequenced in a study of shared clonotypes between healthy human individuals. Clones were read by immunoSEQ multiplex PCR, and TCRdb kept only the in-frame ones, dropping some. Of 97,000 or so clones listed, roughly half are singletons. Sequencing input: PBMCs. The receptors shown here come from a woman aged 40 to 50 in good health. Some clones in this sample may be carry-over from other donors' samples.

The table lists this clone with a few counts. This chain joins TRBV29-1 and TRBJ2-3; TRBD1 or TRBD2 may be the D gene (5 bases each). This CDR3 spans 13 amino acids. Trimming left V 2 bases short and J 10 bases short, with 16 bases between. Germline V gives CDR1 SQVTM, CDR2 ANQGSEA. The CDR3 sequence: CSVESRDGAPQYF. CDR3 in DNA: TGCAGCGTTGAAAGTAGGGACGGCGCGCCGCAGTATTTT.

This clone was seen more than once but under ten times. The chain combines TRBV2 with TRBJ1-6; no firm D call. There are 13 residues in the CDR3. Germline-derived CDR1 and CDR2 are SNHLY and FYNNEI. Trimming left V 7 bases short and J 0 bases short, with 4 bases between. CDR3 residues: CASKSSYNSPLHF. The CDR3 DNA is TGTGCCAGCAAGAGCTCCTATAATTCACCCCTCCACTTT.

Only one count was recorded for this clone. The CDR3 DNA is TGTGCCAGCAGAACCCTAGCGGACGGGGAGACCCAGTACTTC. This gives the protein CASRTLADGETQYF. The rearrangement uses TRBV2 and TRBJ2-5; 7 bases fit TRBD2. The CDR3 is made up of 14 amino acids. Germline-derived CDR1 and CDR2 are SNHLY and FYNNEI. Germline trimming cut 6 bases from V and 5 bases from J; bases unmatched to any gene: 9. Based on the CDR3 plus reference TRBV2 and TRBJ2-5, the full variable domain is EPEVTQTPSHQVTQMGQEVILRCVPISNHLYFYWYRQILGQKVEFLVSFYNNEISEKSEIFDDQFSVERPDGSNFTLKIRSTKLEDSAMYFCASRTLADGETQYFGPGTRLLVL.

V is TRBV7-8 and J is TRBJ2-1, with 7 bases lining up with TRBD2. This CDR3 is 14 amino acids long. J lost 1 base, V lost 3 bases, and 0 bases had no gene match. Germline values: CDR1 SGHVS, CDR2 FQNEAQ. The chain's CDR3 is CASSLRESYNEQFF. DNA for the CDR3: TGTGCCAGCAGCTTGCGGGAGTCCTACAATGAGCAGTTCTTC.

This clone was seen many times. This rearrangement joins TRBV19 to TRBJ1-2; D not certain. CDR1 and CDR2 from the germline V gene are LNHDA and SQIVND (reference sequence). The CDR3 has 14 residues. V dropped 4 bases and J dropped 7 bases, with 16 bases sitting between them. CDR3 sequence: CASSTAQRERGYTF. CDR3 nucleotide sequence: TGTGCCAGTAGTACTGCGCAACGGGAGCGTGGCTACACCTTC.

The gene calls are TRBV29-1 and TRBJ2-5; TRBD1 matches at 10 bases. The assigned J gene may be wrong: the sequence end matches TRBJ2-7 better. The CDR3 spans 12 residues. The germline CDR1 and CDR2 sequences are SQVTM and ANQGSEA. The CDR3 coding sequence is TGCAGCGTTCAGCGGACAGGGGGCGAGCAGTACTTC. Residues: CSVQRTGGEQYF.

This clone appeared a few times. V usage is TRBV5-6 and J usage is TRBJ2-7; 9 nucleotides agree with TRBD2. The J segment lost 4 bases and the V segment lost 2 bases, leaving 7 bases of the junction unmatched. The CDR3 consists of 15 residues. Germline V CDR1 and CDR2: SGHDT, YYEEEE. CDR3 nucleotide sequence: TGTGCCAGCAGCTTCCTTAGCGGGAGTAGTTACGAGCAGTACTTC. This translates into CASSFLSGSSYEQYF.

The CDR3 DNA follows: TGTGCCAGCACCGGGGGCTTTGAAGCTTTCTTT. Its translation is CASTGGFEAFF. This chain uses TRBV28 with TRBJ1-1, with D perhaps TRBD1 (6 bases). The V and J ends lost 7 bases and 7 bases respectively, with 10 bases between them. The CDR3 has 11 residues. Germline CDR1 and CDR2: MDHEN and SYDVKM.

Note on this clone: This same CDR3 is encoded by further DNA sequences in the sample. The J gene is TRBJ2-1, the V gene TRBV30; 7 bases match TRBD2. Germline V gene data show CDR1 as GTSNPN and CDR2 as SVGIG (reference sequence). This CDR3 comprises 13 residues. The ends lost 7 bases at V and 4 bases at J; junction bases unmatched: 7. The DNA for the CDR3 is TGTGCCTCTACCGGCGGGAGTTACAATGAGCAGTTCTTC. This encodes CASTGGSYNEQFF. Based on the CDR3 plus reference TRBV30 and TRBJ2-1, the full variable domain is SQTIHQWPATLVQPVGSPLSLECTVEGTSNPNLYWYRQAAGRGLQLLFYSVGIGQISSEVPQNLSASRPQDRQFILSSKKLLLSDSGFYLCASTGGSYNEQFFGPGTRLTVL.

In its sample, this clone was seen many times. This chain connects TRBV30 to TRBJ2-7, with TRBD1 matching 12 bases. This CDR3 is 15 amino acids long. Germline V gene data show CDR1 as GTSNPN and CDR2 as SVGIG (reference sequence). Unmatched junction bases numbered 3, after V lost 1 base and J lost 2 bases. In nucleotides, the CDR3 is TGTGCCTGGAGTGGGGACAGGGGGCCTACCTACGAGCAGTACTTC. It translates to CAWSGDRGPTYEQYF.

This clone was counted a single time. This chain connects TRBV7-6 to TRBJ2-7, with TRBD2 matching over 11 bases. The CDR3 sequence is 16 residues long. CDR1 and CDR2 from the germline V gene are SGHVS and FNYEAQ. The trim removed 4 bases at V and 3 bases at J, leaving 8 bases unmatched. CDR3: CASSYPPGTSGYEQYF. In DNA, the CDR3 is TGTGCCAGCAGCTACCCTCCCGGGACTAGCGGCTACGAGCAGTACTTC.

This clone was seen repeatedly, ten times or more. The chain employs TRBV5-1 and TRBJ2-5; 9 nucleotides agree with TRBD1. V shed 3 bases and J 5 bases; nucleotides not matched to a gene: 8. CDR1 SGHRS and CDR2 YFSETQ come from the germline V gene. This CDR3 contains 15 residues. The CDR3 DNA reads TGCGCCAGCAGCTCCTCGGACAGGGGAGGGGAGACCCAGTACTTC. Translated: CASSSSDRGGETQYF.

About this clone: This specimen includes other DNA sequences encoding the same CDR3. The chain links TRBV7-8 to TRBJ2-5; D possibly corresponds to TRBD2 (5 bases). The CDR3 has 13 amino acids. Trimming took 1 base from V and 7 from J, leaving 10 bases between them. CDR1 and CDR2 from the germline V gene are SGHVS and FQNEAQ. CDR3 DNA sequence: TGTGCCAGCAGCTTAGAAGGGCTAGCGACCCAGTACTTC. This translates into CASSLEGLATQYF.

This clone was detected a few times. The chain recombines TRBV4-2 with TRBJ2-7; D is perhaps TRBD1 (5 bases). The CDR3 runs to 14 residues. The ends were cut back, 5 bases at V and 6 bases at J, with 17 bases in the middle. Germline assignment: CDR1 LGHNA and CDR2 YNFKEQ. The CDR3 region has the DNA TGTGCCAGCAGCTTGGGGCAATGGAAGGGCGAGCAGTACTTC. This gives the protein CASSLGQWKGEQYF.

This clone was recorded many times. The gene calls are TRBV7-2 and TRBJ1-2; TRBD1 agrees at 8 bases. There are 15 residues in the CDR3. Trimming at V came to 5 bases and at J to 4 bases, leaving 9 bases not matched to a gene. The germline gives CDR1 SGHTA, CDR2 FQGNSA. The CDR3 bases are TGTGCCAGCAGCCTCCAGGACAGGGCGCCCTATGGCTACACCTTC. It yields the protein CASSLQDRAPYGYTF.

The rearrangement joins TRBV28 to TRBJ1-4; no clear D. CDR3 length: 16 amino acids. Trimming took off 3 bases at V and 4 bases at J, with 15 bases between the two ends. The V gene's germline CDR1 is MDHEN and CDR2 SYDVKM. CDR3 residues: CASSLLLGRGNEKLFF. CDR3 DNA: TGTGCCAGCAGTTTGCTTTTAGGGCGGGGTAATGAAAAACTGTTTTTT.

This clone was detected many times. The chain employs TRBV27 and TRBJ2-4, with D perhaps TRBD1 (6 bases). The CDR3 length is 13 residues. V lost 4 bases and J lost 5, with 9 bases in between. In germline, CDR1 is MNHEY, CDR2 SMNVEV (reference sequence). CDR3 protein: CASSSGQENIQYF. The CDR3 nucleotides are TGTGCCAGCAGTTCGGGACAAGAAAACATTCAGTACTTC.

Notes on this clone: Other DNA sequences in this sample translate to the same CDR3. The V call is TRBV13, the J call TRBJ2-1; the match to TRBD2 covers 14 bases. Germline assignment: CDR1 PRHDT and CDR2 FYEKMQ (reference sequence). The V segment lost 4 bases and the J segment 10 bases; nucleotides outside the gene matches: 3. The CDR3 is 14 residues long. In nucleotides, the CDR3 is TGTGCCAGCAGCTGGGGACTAGCGGGAGCGGAGCAGTTCTTC. Translating it yields CASSWGLAGAEQFF.

The V and J genes are TRBV2 and TRBJ2-5; tentatively, D is TRBD2 (6 bases). This CDR3 region has 15 residues. V lost 9 bases and J 4 bases, leaving 21 bases between the germline ends. Germline-derived CDR1 and CDR2 are SNHLY and FYNNEI. CDR3 region: CASREDAGGAETQYF. CDR3 coding DNA: TGTGCCAGTAGGGAGGACGCAGGAGGGGCAGAGACCCAGTACTTC.

Many counts were recorded for this clone. Other DNA sequences in this sample translate to the same CDR3. This sequence joins TRBV7-9 and TRBJ2-7, with 7 bases lining up with TRBD2. This CDR3 is 16 amino acids long. V was clipped by 1 base and J by 4 bases; unmatched bases: 10. Germline-derived CDR1 and CDR2 are SEHNR and FQNEAQ (reference sequence). CDR3 region: CASSLGPLAGDYEQYF. In DNA form, the CDR3 reads TGTGCCAGCAGCTTAGGACCCCTCGCGGGAGATTACGAGCAGTACTTC. Together with reference TRBV7-9 and TRBJ2-7, the CDR3 gives the full variable domain: DTGVSQNPRHKITKRGQNVTFRCDPISEHNRLYWYRQTLGQGPEFLTYFQNEAQLEKSRLLSDRFSAERPKGSFSTLEIQRTEQGDSAMYLCASSLGPLAGDYEQYFGPGTRLTVT.

This clone showed up just a few times. This sequence joins TRBV25-1 and TRBJ2-3; D unresolved. This CDR3 is built from 13 residues. The germline CDR1 and CDR2 sequences are MGHDK and SYGVNS. Between the trimmed V and J ends, which lost 3 bases and 0 bases, there was a span of 4 bases. CDR3 region: CASSDFSTDTQYF. For the CDR3, the DNA is TGTGCCAGCAGTGATTTTAGCACAGATACGCAGTATTTT. Using reference TRBV25-1 and TRBJ2-3 for the parts outside the CDR3, the full variable domain is EADIYQTPRYLVIGTGKKITLECSQTMGHDKMYWYQQDPGMELHLIHYSYGVNSTEKGDLSSESTVSRIRTEHFPLTLESARPSHTSQYLCASSDFSTDTQYFGPGTRLTVL.

The J gene is TRBJ2-7, the V gene TRBV7-8, with D hard to call. V was cut by 5 bases and J by 0 bases, with 8 bases left in between. The CDR3 consists of 13 residues. Germline V gene data show CDR1 as SGHVS and CDR2 as FQNEAQ. CDR3 sequence reads: CASSHTSSYEQYF. CDR3 DNA sequence: TGTGCCAGCAGCCATACCAGCTCCTACGAGCAGTACTTC.

The rearrangement uses TRBV10-2 and TRBJ2-1; tentative D call: TRBD2 (5 bases). The CDR3 has 14 residues. Germline values: CDR1 WSHSY, CDR2 SAAADI. V lost 7 bases and J lost 0, with 10 bases in between. The CDR3 is CASTRETSYNEQFF. CDR3 DNA sequence: TGCGCCAGCACGAGGGAAACCTCCTACAATGAGCAGTTCTTC.

This clone was seen repeatedly, ten times or more. The chain combines TRBV18 with TRBJ2-1, with 11 bases that match TRBD1. Germline V gene sequence: CDR1 KGHSH, CDR2 LQKENI. The ends lost 6 bases at V and 8 bases at J; junction bases unmatched: 12. This CDR3 region has 16 residues. This CDR3 reads CASSPGTGGSWHEQFF. The CDR3 DNA reads TGTGCCAGCTCCCCCGGGACAGGGGGATCTTGGCATGAGCAGTTCTTC.